Shown below are 12 T cell receptor beta chains from a single sample sequenced in a study of T-cell reconstitution after alpha-beta-depleted transplantation in children. Preparation of the TCRbeta library was carried out with unique molecular identifiers. TCRdb reprocessed the PCR reads with MiXCR, giving one entry per CDR3 protein. The table lists around 700,000 distinct CDR3 sequences, around 13% of them singletons. The material was PBMCs, obtained before TCRalphabeta/CD19-depleted stem cell transplant. These TCRs come from a girl between 2 and 10 years old with congenital amegakaryocytic thrombocytopenia, due to receive a stem cell transplant.

This clonotype was recorded only once. A read error may explain this, as a much larger clone is one base away. The chain employs TRBV20-1 and TRBJ1-2; D unclear. V was shortened by 1 base and J by 3 bases, with 3 bases between the two germline ends. The CDR3 runs 11 residues. CDR1 is DFQATT and CDR2 is SNEGSKA in the germline V gene (reference sequence). The CDR3 sequence: CSARADYGYTF. In DNA form, the CDR3 reads TGCAGTGCTAGAGCTGACTATGGCTACACCTTC.

This rearrangement joins TRBV13 to TRBJ2-7; TRBD1 aligns across 7 bases. V shed 5 bases and J 7 bases; nucleotides not matched to a gene: 8. The CDR3 is made up of 13 amino acids. CDR1 and CDR2 from the germline V gene are PRHDT and FYEKMQ (reference sequence). Written as DNA, the CDR3 is TGTGCCAGCAGCCACGACAGGGAAGGGGAGCAGTACTTC. Translated, it gives CASSHDREGEQYF.

Ten or more counts support this clonotype. The chain combines TRBV7-9 with TRBJ2-7, with 12 nucleotides matching TRBD2. CDR1 and CDR2 (germline): SEHNR, FQNEAQ (reference sequence). CDR3 length: 15 residues. The junction had 8 bases not matched to a gene; V was cut back by 4 bases and J by 7 bases. Here the CDR3 DNA reads TGTGCCAGCAGCTCAAGACTAGCGGGGGCTGGGGAGCAGTACTTC. Encoded protein: CASSSRLAGAGEQYF.

The J gene is TRBJ2-1, the V gene TRBV20-1; weak D call: TRBD2 (5 bases). Germline CDR1 is DFQATT and CDR2 is SNEGSKA (reference sequence). The CDR3 is 13 residues long. The CDR3 nucleotides read TGCAGCTGGGGAGTAGTCTCCTACAATGAGCAGTTCTTC. It is translated as CSWGVVSYNEQFF.

The rearrangement uses TRBV7-9 and TRBJ1-4; D may be TRBD1 (5 bases). V was clipped by 0 bases and J by 13 bases, with 12 bases between them. CDR1 SEHNR and CDR2 FQNEAQ come from the germline V gene (reference sequence). The CDR3 has 13 amino acids. This CDR3 reads CASSLAGGETLFF. CDR3 in DNA: TGTGCCAGCAGCTTAGCCGGGGGGGAGACACTGTTTTTT.

This clonotype was detected many times. The chain carries TRBV5-8 and TRBJ1-2; D gene ambiguous. CDR1 is SGHTS and CDR2 is YDEGEE in the germline V gene. The CDR3 loop spans 15 amino acids. Trimming took 1 base from V and 5 from J, leaving 15 bases between them. CDR3 residues: CASSLFGPTAYGYTF. In DNA form, the CDR3 reads TGTGCCAGCAGCTTGTTTGGACCGACGGCTTATGGCTACACCTTC.

This clonotype was observed many times. This chain joins TRBV28 and TRBJ2-5, with D maybe TRBD1 (5 bases). V lost 2 bases and J 3 bases, leaving 10 bases between the germline ends. Looked up from germline, CDR1 is MDHEN and CDR2 is SYDVKM. The CDR3 is made up of 14 amino acids. CDR3 DNA sequence: TGTGCCAGCAGTTTAAGGCAGGGCGAAGAGACCCAGTACTTC. Amino acid sequence: CASSLRQGEETQYF. Looking up the rest from reference TRBV28 and TRBJ2-5 gives the full variable domain: DVKVTQSSRYLVKRTGEKVFLECVQDMDHENMFWYRQDPGLGLRLIYFSYDVKMKEKGDIPEGYSVSREKKERFSLILESASTNQTSMYLCASSLRQGEETQYFGPGTRLLVL.

This clonotype has a count of ten or more. The genes are TRBV29-1 and TRBJ2-3; TRBD2 agrees at 8 bases. V lost 0 bases, J lost 3 bases, and 17 bases stayed unmatched. The CDR3 is 19 amino acids. Germline V CDR1 and CDR2: SQVTM, ANQGSEA. The CDR3: CSVEETPYLAGGRTDTQYF. The CDR3 nucleotides are TGCAGCGTTGAAGAAACCCCCTATTTGGCGGGAGGTCGAACAGATACGCAGTATTTT.

There are a few counts of this clonotype. The chain carries TRBV28 and TRBJ2-7; D is perhaps TRBD1 (5 bases). The CDR3 runs 13 residues. V was cut by 10 bases and J by 2 bases, with 15 bases left in between. CDR1 and CDR2 from the germline V gene are MDHEN and SYDVKM. The CDR3 sequence is CATSPTATYEQYF. CDR3 sequence (DNA): TGTGCCACATCCCCGACAGCAACCTACGAGCAGTACTTC. The whole variable domain, filled in from reference TRBV28 and TRBJ2-7, reads DVKVTQSSRYLVKRTGEKVFLECVQDMDHENMFWYRQDPGLGLRLIYFSYDVKMKEKGDIPEGYSVSREKKERFSLILESASTNQTSMYLCATSPTATYEQYFGPGTRLTVT.

Ten or more counts support this clonotype. The rearrangement links TRBV19 to TRBJ1-1; no definite D call. Germline V gene lookup returns CDR1 LNHDA and CDR2 SQIVND (reference sequence). V lost 5 bases to trimming and J lost 0 bases, with 4 bases between them. The CDR3 totals 12 residues. The CDR3 spells CASSDMNTEAFF. The CDR3 DNA follows: TGTGCCAGTAGTGATATGAACACTGAAGCTTTCTTT.

The chain couples TRBV27 to TRBJ2-1; D might be TRBD1 (5 bases). The V gene's germline CDR1 is MNHEY and CDR2 SMNVEV (reference sequence). V lost 2 bases and J lost 6, with 11 bases in between. The CDR3 is 14 residues long. DNA of the CDR3: TGTGCCAGCAGTTTAGGGGCTCTGGGCAATGAGCAGTTCTTC. Its protein product is CASSLGALGNEQFF.

This clonotype appeared a few times. CDR3 DNA: TGCGCCAGCAGCCGCCGGGACAACAAAGAGACCCAGTACTTC. This gives the protein CASSRRDNKETQYF. This sequence joins TRBV5-1 and TRBJ2-5; the D gene is possibly TRBD1 (6 bases). V shed 4 bases and J shed 3 bases, with 13 bases lying between them. CDR1 and CDR2 from the germline V gene are SGHRS and YFSETQ. This CDR3 has 14 residues.